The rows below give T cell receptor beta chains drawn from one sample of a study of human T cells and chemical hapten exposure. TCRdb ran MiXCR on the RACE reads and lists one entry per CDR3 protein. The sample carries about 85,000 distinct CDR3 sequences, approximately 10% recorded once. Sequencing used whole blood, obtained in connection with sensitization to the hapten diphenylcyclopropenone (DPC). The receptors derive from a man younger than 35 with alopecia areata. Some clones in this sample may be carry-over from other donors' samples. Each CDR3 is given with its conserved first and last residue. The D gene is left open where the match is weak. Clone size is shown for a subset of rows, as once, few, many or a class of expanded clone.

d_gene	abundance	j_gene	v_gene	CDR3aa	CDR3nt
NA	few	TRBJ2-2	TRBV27	CASSLPPPMSGELFF	TGTGCCAGCAGTTTACCTCCGCCAATGTCCGGGGAGCTGTTTTTT
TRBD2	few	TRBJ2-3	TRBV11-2	CASSLDGASGADTQYF	TGTGCCAGCAGCTTAGATGGTGCTAGCGGGGCAGATACGCAGTATTTT
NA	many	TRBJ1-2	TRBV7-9	CASSGKGRGYTF	TGTGCCAGCAGCGGAAAAGGTCGAGGCTACACCTTC
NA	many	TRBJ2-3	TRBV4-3	CASSQDPSTDTQYF	TGCGCCAGCAGCCAAGACCCTAGCACAGATACGCAGTATTTT
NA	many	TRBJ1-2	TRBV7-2	CASSLVTQTNYGYTF	TGTGCCAGCAGCTTAGTCACGCAAACCAACTATGGCTACACCTTC
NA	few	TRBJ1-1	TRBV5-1	CASSLAGWGAFF	TGCGCCAGCAGCTTGGCCGGCTGGGGAGCTTTCTTT
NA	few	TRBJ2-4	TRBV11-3	CASSPPGKNIQYF	TGTGCCAGCAGCCCCCCAGGGAAAAACATTCAGTACTTC
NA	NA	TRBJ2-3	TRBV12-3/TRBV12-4	CASSLRRGPHTDTQYF	TGTGCCAGCAGTTTACGAAGGGGCCCCCACACAGATACGCAGTATTTT
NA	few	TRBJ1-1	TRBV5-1	CASSLSIGERYVEAFF	TGCGCCAGCAGCTTGTCAATTGGGGAACGGTATGTTGAAGCTTTCTTT
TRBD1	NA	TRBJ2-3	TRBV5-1	CASSRQGGTDTQYF	TGCGCCAGCAGCCGACAGGGAGGCACAGATACGCAGTATTTT
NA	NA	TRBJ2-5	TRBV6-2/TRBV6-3	CASSYSLQGRIQETQYF	TGTGCCAGCAGTTACTCGTTACAGGGACGGATACAAGAGACCCAGTACTTC
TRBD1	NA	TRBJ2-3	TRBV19	CASNRDRADTQYF	TGTGCCAGTAACCGGGACAGGGCAGATACGCAGTATTTT
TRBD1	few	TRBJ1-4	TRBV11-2	CASSFGTGDEKLFF	TGTGCCAGCAGCTTCGGGACAGGGGATGAAAAACTGTTTTTT
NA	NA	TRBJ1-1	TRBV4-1	CASSQDPNTEAFF	TGCGCCAGCAGCCAAGATCCGAACACTGAAGCTTTCTTT
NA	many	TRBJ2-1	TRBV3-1	CASSLDGGLTYNEQFF	TGTGCCAGCAGCCTAGATGGGGGGCTCACCTACAATGAGCAGTTCTTC
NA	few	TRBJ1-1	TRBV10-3	CAISETDPLNTEAFF	TGTGCCATCAGTGAGACAGATCCCTTGAACACTGAAGCTTTCTTT
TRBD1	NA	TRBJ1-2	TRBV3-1	CASSSWTGFDYTF	TGTGCCAGCAGCTCGTGGACAGGGTTTGACTACACCTTC
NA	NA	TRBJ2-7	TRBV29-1	CSVEKATPEAYEQYF	TGCAGCGTTGAAAAGGCAACGCCAGAGGCCTACGAGCAGTACTTC
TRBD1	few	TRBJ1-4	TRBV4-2	CASKWGQSTNEKLFF	TGTGCCAGCAAATGGGGACAGTCAACTAATGAAAAACTGTTTTTT
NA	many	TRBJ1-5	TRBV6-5	CASSYSIVGNQPQHF	TGTGCCAGCAGTTACTCGATAGTGGGCAATCAGCCCCAGCATTTT
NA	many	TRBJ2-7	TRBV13	CASSFRVYEQYF	TGTGCCAGCAGCTTCAGGGTCTACGAGCAGTACTTC
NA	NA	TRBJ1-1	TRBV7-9	CASSFSMNTEAFF	TGTGCCAGCAGCTTTTCCATGAACACTGAAGCTTTCTTT
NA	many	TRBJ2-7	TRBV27	CASSLTPGTGSYEQYF	TGTGCCAGCAGTTTAACCCCGGGAACGGGGTCCTACGAGCAGTACTTC
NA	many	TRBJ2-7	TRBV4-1	CASSQTGASSGEQYF	TGCGCCAGCAGCCAAACGGGGGCGTCCTCAGGAGAGCAGTACTTC
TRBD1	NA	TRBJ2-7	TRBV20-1	CSAMDRDRYEQYF	TGCAGTGCAATGGACAGGGATAGGTACGAGCAGTACTTC
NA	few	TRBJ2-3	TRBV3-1	CASKTYSTDTQYF	TGTGCCAGCAAGACCTATAGCACAGATACGCAGTATTTT
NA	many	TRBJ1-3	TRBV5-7	CASSLEIRLGNTIYF	TGTGCCAGCAGCTTGGAAATTCGGCTCGGAAACACCATATATTTT
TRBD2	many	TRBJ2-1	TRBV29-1	CSAEFFGGGIYNEQFF	TGCAGCGCCGAATTTTTCGGGGGGGGGATCTACAATGAGCAGTTCTTC
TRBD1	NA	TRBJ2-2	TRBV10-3	CATETGANTGELFF	TGTGCCACCGAGACAGGGGCGAACACCGGGGAGCTGTTTTTT
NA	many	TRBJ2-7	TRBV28	CATTKVFYEQYF	TGTGCCACCACAAAGGTTTTCTACGAGCAGTACTTC
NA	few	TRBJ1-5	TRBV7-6	CASSSTVNQPQHF	TGTGCCAGCAGTTCCACAGTGAATCAGCCCCAGCATTTT
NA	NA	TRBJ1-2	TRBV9	CASRGTGDYGYTF	TGTGCCAGCAGGGGCACAGGAGACTATGGCTACACCTTC
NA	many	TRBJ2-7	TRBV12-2	CASRLVAGQIRLEQYF	TGTGCAAGTCGCTTAGTCGCGGGACAGATACGGCTCGAGCAGTACTTC
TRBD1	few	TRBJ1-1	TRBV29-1	CSGGGQGWGTEAFF	TGCAGCGGGGGAGGACAGGGATGGGGCACTGAAGCTTTCTTT
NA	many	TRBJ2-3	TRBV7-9	CASSGPQGQGDTQYF	TGTGCCAGCAGCGGACCCCAGGGGCAGGGAGATACGCAGTATTTT
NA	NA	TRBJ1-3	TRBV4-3	CASSTVPGSGNTIYF	TGCGCCAGCAGCACAGTGCCGGGCTCTGGAAACACCATATATTTT
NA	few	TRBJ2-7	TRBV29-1	CSVEGSRGDEQYF	TGCAGCGTTGAAGGGTCCAGGGGCGACGAGCAGTACTTC
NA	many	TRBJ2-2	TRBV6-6	CASSTASNTGELFF	TGTGCCAGCAGTACAGCTTCGAACACCGGGGAGCTGTTTTTT
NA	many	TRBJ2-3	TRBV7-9	CASSSTTAYLGDTQYF	TGTGCCAGCAGCTCAACGACTGCCTATTTGGGAGATACGCAGTATTTT
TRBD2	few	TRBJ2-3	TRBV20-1	CSARVAGQILTDTQYF	TGCAGTGCTAGGGTAGCGGGGCAAATCCTCACAGATACGCAGTATTTT
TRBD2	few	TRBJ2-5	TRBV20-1	CSARNLAGPRETQYF	TGCAGTGCTAGAAATCTAGCGGGGCCCAGGGAGACCCAGTACTTC
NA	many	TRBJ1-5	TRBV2	CASTGEGGNQPQHF	TGTGCCAGCACAGGGGAAGGTGGCAATCAGCCCCAGCATTTT
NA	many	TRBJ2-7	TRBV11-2	CASSAIRTGEEQYF	TGTGCCAGCAGCGCTATTCGGACTGGCGAGGAGCAGTACTTC
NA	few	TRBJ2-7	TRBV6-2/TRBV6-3	CASSYFNYEQYF	TGTGCCAGCAGTTACTTTAACTACGAGCAGTACTTC
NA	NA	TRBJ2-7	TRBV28	CASSSSFTYEQYF	TGTGCCAGCAGTTCCTCCTTCACTTACGAGCAGTACTTC
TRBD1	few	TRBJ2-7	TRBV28	CASSFRDRPSYEQYF	TGTGCCAGCAGTTTCCGGGACAGGCCCTCCTACGAGCAGTACTTC
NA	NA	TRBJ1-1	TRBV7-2	CASSSQVNTEAFF	TGTGCCAGCAGCTCCCAGGTGAACACTGAAGCTTTCTTT
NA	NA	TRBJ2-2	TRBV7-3	CASSFGEDTGELFF	TGTGCCAGCAGCTTCGGCGAGGACACCGGGGAGCTGTTTTTT
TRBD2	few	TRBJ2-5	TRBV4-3	CASSQEGTSRETQYF	TGCGCCAGCAGCCAAGAGGGGACTAGCAGGGAGACCCAGTACTTC
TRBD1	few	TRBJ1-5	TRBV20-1	CSARPGQGQPQHF	TGCAGTGCTAGACCGGGACAGGGTCAGCCCCAGCATTTT
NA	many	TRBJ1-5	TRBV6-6	CASNRALGQPQHF	TGTGCCAGCAATCGCGCCCTGGGGCAGCCCCAGCATTTT
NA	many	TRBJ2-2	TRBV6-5	CASRTTGRTGELFF	TGTGCCAGCAGGACGACAGGGAGGACCGGGGAGCTGTTTTTT
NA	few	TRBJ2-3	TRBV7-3	CASSELASDTQYF	TGTGCCAGCAGCGAGCTAGCTTCAGATACGCAGTATTTT
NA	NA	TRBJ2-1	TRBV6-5	CASSYSSGASNEQFF	TGTGCCAGCAGTTACAGTTCAGGGGCTAGTAATGAGCAGTTCTTC
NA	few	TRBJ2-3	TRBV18	CASSPPTNTDTQYF	TGTGCCAGCTCACCACCGACCAACACAGATACGCAGTATTTT
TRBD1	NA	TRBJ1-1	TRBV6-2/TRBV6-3	CASSYPRQGTVGNTEAFF	TGTGCCAGCAGTTACCCCAGACAGGGAACCGTGGGGAACACTGAAGCTTTCTTT
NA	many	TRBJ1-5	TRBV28	CASSDSPGPQHF	TGTGCCAGCAGTGACAGTCCTGGGCCCCAGCATTTT